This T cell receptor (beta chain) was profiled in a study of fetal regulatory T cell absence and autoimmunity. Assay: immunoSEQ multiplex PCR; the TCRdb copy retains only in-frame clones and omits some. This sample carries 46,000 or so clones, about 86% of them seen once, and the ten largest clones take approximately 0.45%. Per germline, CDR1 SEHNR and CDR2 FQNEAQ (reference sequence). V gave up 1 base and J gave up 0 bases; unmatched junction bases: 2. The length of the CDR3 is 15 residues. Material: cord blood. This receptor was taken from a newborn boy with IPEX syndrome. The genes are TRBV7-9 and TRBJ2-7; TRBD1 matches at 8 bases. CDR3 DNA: TGTGCCAGCAGCTTAGGAGACAGGGGCTCCTACGAGCAGTACTTC. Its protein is CASSLGDRGSYEQYF.